This TCR beta chain was captured in a study of T cell responses to AZD1222 COVID-19 vaccine. Study-wide results and limits: At study baseline, merely more than 5 AZD1222 recipients were seropositive. Scientists sampled the repertoires only once the peak T cell response had passed. There were mostly white British donors and more females than males, and clonal diversity was possibly underestimated.

The V and J ends lost 8 bases and 10 bases respectively, with 12 bases between them. Germline V lookup: CDR1 DFQATT, CDR2 SNEGSKA (reference sequence). CDR3 length equals 10 residues. Of note for this clone: Its antigen remains unidentified.

The data were produced by immunoSEQ multiplex PCR, yet TCRdb's version contains in-frame clones alone and is incomplete. The sample carries 150,000 or so clones, about 91% recorded once. The sequencing here drew on peripheral blood, taken on day 0 of AZD1222 vaccination. V gene TRBV20-1 combines with J gene TRBJ2-1; D not certain. The TCR comes from an adult in good health. CDR3 bases: TGCAGTCTATACAGCCAGGAGCAGTTCTTC. Translated: CSLYSQEQFF.